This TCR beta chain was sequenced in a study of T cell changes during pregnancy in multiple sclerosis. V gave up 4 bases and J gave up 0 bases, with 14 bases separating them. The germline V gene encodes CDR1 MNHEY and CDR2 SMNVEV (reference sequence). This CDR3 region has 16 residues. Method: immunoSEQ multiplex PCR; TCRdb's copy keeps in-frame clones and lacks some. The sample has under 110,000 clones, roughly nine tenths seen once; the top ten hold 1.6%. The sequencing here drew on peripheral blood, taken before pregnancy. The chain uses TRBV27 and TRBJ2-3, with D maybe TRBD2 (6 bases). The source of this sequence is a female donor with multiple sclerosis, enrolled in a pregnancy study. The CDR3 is CASSSLGRDSTDTQYF. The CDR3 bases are TGTGCCAGCAGTTCCCTCGGGCGGGACAGCACAGATACGCAGTATTTT.